The 2 T cell receptor beta chains in this list originate from one sample, sequenced in a study of T cell clonotyping in hematopoietic cell transplantation. Sequencing used immunoSEQ multiplex PCR; TCRdb keeps in-frame clones, though not all of them. The sample carries about 16,000 clones, under 90% recorded once. Sequences were obtained from peripheral blood mononuclear cells. The source is a man aged 45-65 years in good health. Some clones in this sample may be carry-over from other donors' samples.

The chain carries TRBV5-1 and TRBJ2-7; 9 bases are a match to TRBD1. Germline trimming cut 0 bases from V and 3 bases from J; bases unmatched to any gene: 10. From germline, CDR1 is SGHRS and CDR2 YFSETQ. The CDR3 runs 17 residues. This CDR3 is CASSLGVSGQGYYEQYF. Written as DNA, the CDR3 is TGCGCCAGCAGCTTGGGCGTCTCCGGACAGGGGTACTACGAGCAGTACTTC.

In this sample, this clone turned up once. The chain couples TRBV12-5 to TRBJ1-5; 7 nucleotides agree with TRBD1. CDR1 and CDR2 from the germline V gene are LGHNT and FRNRAP. This CDR3 spans 15 amino acids. Losses at the gene ends were 6 bases for V and 5 bases for J; bases not matched to a gene: 10. The DNA for the CDR3 is TGTGCTAGTGGCCCCGGGGGGACAGTGGATCAGCCCCAGCATTTT. This encodes CASGPGGTVDQPQHF.